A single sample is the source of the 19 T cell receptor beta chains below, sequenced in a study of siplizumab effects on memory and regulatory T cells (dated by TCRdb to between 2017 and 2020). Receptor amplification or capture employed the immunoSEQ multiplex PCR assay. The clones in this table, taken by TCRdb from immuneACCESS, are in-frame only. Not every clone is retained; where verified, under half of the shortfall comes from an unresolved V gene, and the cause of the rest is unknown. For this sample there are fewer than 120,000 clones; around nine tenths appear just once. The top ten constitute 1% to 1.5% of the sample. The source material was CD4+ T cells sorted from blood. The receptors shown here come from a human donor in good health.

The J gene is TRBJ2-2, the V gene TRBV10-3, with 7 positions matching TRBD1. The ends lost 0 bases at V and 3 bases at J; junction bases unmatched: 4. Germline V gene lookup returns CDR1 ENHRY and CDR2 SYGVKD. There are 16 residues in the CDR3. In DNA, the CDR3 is TGTGCCATCAGTGAGTCGAGACAGGGATACACCGGGGAGCTGTTTTTT. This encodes CAISESRQGYTGELFF.

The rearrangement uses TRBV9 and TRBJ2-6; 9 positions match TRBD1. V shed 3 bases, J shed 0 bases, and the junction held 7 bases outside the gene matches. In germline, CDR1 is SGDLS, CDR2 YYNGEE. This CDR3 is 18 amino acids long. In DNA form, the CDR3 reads TGTGCCAGCAGCGGGCGGGGGACAGGGCTCTCTGGGGCCAACGTCCTGACTTTC. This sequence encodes CASSGRGTGLSGANVLTF.

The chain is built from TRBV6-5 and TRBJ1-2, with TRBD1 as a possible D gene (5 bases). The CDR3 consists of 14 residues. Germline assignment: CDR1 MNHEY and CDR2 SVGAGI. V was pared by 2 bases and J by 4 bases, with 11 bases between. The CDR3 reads CASSYQTESYGYTF. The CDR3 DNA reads TGTGCCAGCAGTTACCAGACAGAGTCCTATGGCTACACCTTC.

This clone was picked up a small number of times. The CDR3 DNA reads TGTGCCATCAGTAGCCTCAGGCAGGGTGGAATAAACACTGAAGCTTTCTTT. Amino acid sequence: CAISSLRQGGINTEAFF. V gene TRBV10-3 combines with J gene TRBJ1-1; a possible D gene is TRBD1 (5 bases). The CDR3 is 17 amino acids. From germline, CDR1 is ENHRY and CDR2 SYGVKD. The V gene lost 5 bases and the J gene lost 2 bases, with 21 bases spanning the gap.

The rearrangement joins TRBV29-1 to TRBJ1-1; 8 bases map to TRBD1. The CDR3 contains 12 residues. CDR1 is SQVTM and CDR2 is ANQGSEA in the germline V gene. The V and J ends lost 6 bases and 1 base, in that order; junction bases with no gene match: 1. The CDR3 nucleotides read TGCAGCGTAGACAGGGGGAACACTGAAGCTTTCTTT. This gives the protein CSVDRGNTEAFF.

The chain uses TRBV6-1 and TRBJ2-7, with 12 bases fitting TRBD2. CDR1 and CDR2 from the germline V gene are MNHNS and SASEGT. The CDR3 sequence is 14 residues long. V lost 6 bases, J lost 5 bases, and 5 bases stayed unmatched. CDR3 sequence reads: CASSRLAGANEQYF. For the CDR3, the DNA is TGTGCCAGCAGCAGACTAGCGGGGGCGAACGAGCAGTACTTC.

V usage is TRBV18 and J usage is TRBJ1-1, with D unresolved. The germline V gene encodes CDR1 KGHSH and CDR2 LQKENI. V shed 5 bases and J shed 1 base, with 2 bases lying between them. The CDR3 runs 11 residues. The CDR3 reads CASSENTEAFF. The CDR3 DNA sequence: TGTGCCAGCTCAGAGAACACTGAAGCTTTCTTT.

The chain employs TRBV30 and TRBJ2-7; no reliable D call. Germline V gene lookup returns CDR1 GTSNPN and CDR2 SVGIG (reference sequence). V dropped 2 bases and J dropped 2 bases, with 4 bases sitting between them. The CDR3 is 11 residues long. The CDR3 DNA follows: TGTGCCTGGAGTATCCCCTACGAGCAGTACTTC. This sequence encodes CAWSIPYEQYF. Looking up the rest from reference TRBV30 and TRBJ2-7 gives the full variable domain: SQTIHQWPATLVQPVGSPLSLECTVEGTSNPNLYWYRQAAGRGLQLLFYSVGIGQISSEVPQNLSASRPQDRQFILSSKKLLLSDSGFYLCAWSIPYEQYFGPGTRLTVT.

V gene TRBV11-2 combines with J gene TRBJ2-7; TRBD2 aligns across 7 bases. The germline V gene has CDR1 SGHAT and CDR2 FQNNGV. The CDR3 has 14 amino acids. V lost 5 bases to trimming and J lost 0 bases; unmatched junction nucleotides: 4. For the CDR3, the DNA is TGTGCCAGCAGCAGACTAGCTTCCTCCTACGAGCAGTACTTC. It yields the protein CASSRLASSYEQYF.

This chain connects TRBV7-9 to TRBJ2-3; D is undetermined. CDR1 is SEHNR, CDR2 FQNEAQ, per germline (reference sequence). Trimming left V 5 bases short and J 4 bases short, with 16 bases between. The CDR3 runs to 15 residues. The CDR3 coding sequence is TGTGCCAGCAGCCGAATGTCTTCCCTCCCAGATACGCAGTATTTT. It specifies CASSRMSSLPDTQYF.

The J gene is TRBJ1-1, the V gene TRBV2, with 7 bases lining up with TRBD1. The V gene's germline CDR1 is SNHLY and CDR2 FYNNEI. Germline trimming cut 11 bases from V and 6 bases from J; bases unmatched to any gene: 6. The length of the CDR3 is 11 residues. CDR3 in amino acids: CAANRGAEAFF. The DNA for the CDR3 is TGTGCCGCCAACAGGGGAGCTGAAGCTTTCTTT.

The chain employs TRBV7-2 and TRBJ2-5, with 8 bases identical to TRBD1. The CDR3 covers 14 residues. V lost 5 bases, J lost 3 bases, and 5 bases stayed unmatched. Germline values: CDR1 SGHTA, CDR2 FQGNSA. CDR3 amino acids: CASSRQTGEETQYF. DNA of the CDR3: TGTGCCAGCAGCCGACAGACAGGGGAAGAGACCCAGTACTTC.

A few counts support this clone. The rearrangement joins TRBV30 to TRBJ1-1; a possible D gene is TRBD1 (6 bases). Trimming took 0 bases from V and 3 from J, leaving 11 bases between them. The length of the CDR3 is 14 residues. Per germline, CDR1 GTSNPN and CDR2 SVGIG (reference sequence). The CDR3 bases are TGTGCCTGGAGTGTACGGGGGCTGGACACTGAAGCTTTCTTT. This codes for CAWSVRGLDTEAFF.

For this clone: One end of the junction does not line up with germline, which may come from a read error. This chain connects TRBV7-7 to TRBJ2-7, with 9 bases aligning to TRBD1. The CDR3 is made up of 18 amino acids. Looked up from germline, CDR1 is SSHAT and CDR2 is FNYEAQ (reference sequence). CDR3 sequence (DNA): TGTGCTAGCAGCCCTCACCCCCTCCGACAGGGGGGGGGATACGAGCAGTACTTC. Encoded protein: CASSPHPLRQGGGYEQYF.

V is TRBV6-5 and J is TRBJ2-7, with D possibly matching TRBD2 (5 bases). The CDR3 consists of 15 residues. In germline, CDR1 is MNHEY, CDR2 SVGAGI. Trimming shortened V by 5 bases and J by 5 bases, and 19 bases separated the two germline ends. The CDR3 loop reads CASSMLGGPGDEQYF. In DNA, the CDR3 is TGTGCCAGCAGTATGCTCGGCGGGCCCGGGGACGAGCAGTACTTC.

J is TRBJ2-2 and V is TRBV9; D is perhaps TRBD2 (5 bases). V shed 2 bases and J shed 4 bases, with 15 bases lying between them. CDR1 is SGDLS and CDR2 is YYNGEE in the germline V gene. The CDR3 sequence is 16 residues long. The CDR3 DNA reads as TGTGCCAGCAGCGTCGGGGAGCATTCTTTCACCGGGGAGCTGTTTTTT. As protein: CASSVGEHSFTGELFF.

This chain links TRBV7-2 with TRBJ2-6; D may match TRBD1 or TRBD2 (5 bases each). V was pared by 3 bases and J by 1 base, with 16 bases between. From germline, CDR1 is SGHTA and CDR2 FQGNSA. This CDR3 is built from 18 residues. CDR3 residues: CASSFLLGTSSGANVLTF. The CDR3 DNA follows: TGTGCCAGCAGCTTTTTGTTAGGGACCTCGTCTGGGGCCAACGTCCTGACTTTC.

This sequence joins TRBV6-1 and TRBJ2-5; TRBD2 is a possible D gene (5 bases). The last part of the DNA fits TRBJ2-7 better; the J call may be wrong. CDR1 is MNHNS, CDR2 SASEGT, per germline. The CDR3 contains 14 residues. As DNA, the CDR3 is TGTGCCGCGAGGGAAGGAAAGAGCTCCTACGAGCAGTACTTC. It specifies CAAREGKSSYEQYF.

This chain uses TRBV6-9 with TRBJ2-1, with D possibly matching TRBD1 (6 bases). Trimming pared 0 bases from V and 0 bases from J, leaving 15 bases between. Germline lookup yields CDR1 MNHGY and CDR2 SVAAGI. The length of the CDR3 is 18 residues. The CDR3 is CASSYSGAGFPSYNEQFF. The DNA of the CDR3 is TGTGCCAGCAGTTATTCGGGGGCGGGCTTCCCCTCCTACAATGAGCAGTTCTTC.